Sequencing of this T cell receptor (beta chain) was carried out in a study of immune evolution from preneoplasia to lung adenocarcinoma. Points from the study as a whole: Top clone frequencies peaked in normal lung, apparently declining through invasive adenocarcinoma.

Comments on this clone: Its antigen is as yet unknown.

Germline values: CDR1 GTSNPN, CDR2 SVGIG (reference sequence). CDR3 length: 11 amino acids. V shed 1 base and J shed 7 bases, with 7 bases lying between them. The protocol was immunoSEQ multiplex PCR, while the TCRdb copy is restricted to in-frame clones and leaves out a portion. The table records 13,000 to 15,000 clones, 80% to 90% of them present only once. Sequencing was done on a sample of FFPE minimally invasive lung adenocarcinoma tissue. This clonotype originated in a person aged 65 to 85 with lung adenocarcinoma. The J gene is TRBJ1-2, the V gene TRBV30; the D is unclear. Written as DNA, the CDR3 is TGTGCCTGGAGTGGGGAGGGTGGCTACACCTTC. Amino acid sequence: CAWSGEGGYTF.